Described below is a single TCR beta chain sequence and its context. Per the study methods: The assay estimated nucleated cells by amplifying reference gene primers. Profiling relied on immunoSEQ multiplex PCR, and the TCRdb table lists in-frame clones only, not all of them. That table furnishes V, J and clone size, whereas the DNA furnished D and trimming. The sample lists a few hundred thousand clones, approximately 90% occurring once. This record comes from a study of blood T cell repertoires in COVID-19. On the study more broadly: T cells, B-cell-depleted T cells, or PBMCs supplied cDNA or gDNA.

Each participant's cohort was designated according to participant-reported clinical history. After removal of 5 bases from V and 2 bases from J, the junction contained 6 bases not matched to a gene. This CDR3 is 15 amino acids long. The V gene's germline CDR1 is SGHTA and CDR2 FQGNSA. The sequencing input was PBMCs or T cells enriched from blood (not recorded which). The V gene is TRBV7-2, the J gene TRBJ2-7, with 10 bases identical to TRBD2. The sequence came from a woman aged 30 to 39 who had recovered from COVID-19. The DNA for the CDR3 is TGTGCCAGCAGCGATAGCGGGGGGTCCCCCTACGAGCAGTACTTC. This gives the protein CASSDSGGSPYEQYF.